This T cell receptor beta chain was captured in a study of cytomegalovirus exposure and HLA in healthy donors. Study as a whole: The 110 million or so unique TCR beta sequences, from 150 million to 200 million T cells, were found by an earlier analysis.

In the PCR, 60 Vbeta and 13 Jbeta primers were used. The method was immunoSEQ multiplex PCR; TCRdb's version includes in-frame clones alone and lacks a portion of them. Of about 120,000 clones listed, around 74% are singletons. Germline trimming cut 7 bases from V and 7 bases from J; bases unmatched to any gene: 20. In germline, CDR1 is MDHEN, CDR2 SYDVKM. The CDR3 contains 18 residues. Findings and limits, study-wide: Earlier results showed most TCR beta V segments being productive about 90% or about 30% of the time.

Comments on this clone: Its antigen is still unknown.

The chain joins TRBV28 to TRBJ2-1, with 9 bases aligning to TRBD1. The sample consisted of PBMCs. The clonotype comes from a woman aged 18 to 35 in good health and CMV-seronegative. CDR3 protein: CASTSRGTGFKSKNEQFF. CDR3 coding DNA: TGTGCCAGCACCTCCAGGGGGACAGGGTTCAAGAGTAAGAATGAGCAGTTCTTC.